This T cell receptor (beta chain) came from a study of beta chain features in type 1 diabetes. On the study more broadly: Across all samples, roughly 98,000,000 sorted cells were examined.

Concerning this clone: No antigen is known for it.

One heparinised draw of blood, averaging roughly 120 mL, came from each donor. Populations obtained by sorting all exceeded 95% purity. Expressed TCRB transcripts were sequenced because the entire RNA isolate underwent reverse transcription. TCRdb's table, derived via immunoSEQ multiplex PCR, lists solely in-frame clones and lacks some. This repertoire shows roughly 50,000 clones, under 60% found once; its top ten account for roughly 2.6%. Study-wide points: There were fewer insertions and more deletions at the VDJ junctions of type 1 diabetes patients. Significant though moderate, a shortening of TCRB CDR3s appeared in all four CD4+ subsets of Type 1 diabetes patients.

The germline V gene encodes CDR1 LNHDA and CDR2 SQIVND (reference sequence). The CDR3 runs 12 residues. Deletions cut 1 base from V and 7 bases from J, with 4 bases between. This sequence originates from a woman in her thirties or forties with type 1 diabetes. V gene TRBV19 combines with J gene TRBJ2-2; D is unclear. Sequencing was performed on Tregs from blood. The DNA of the CDR3 is TGTGCCAGTAGTATAGCGAGCGGGGAGCTGTTTTTT. Its protein product is CASSIASGELFF. The full variable domain, with the rest looked up from reference TRBV19 and TRBJ2-2, is DGGITQSPKYLFRKEGQNVTLSCEQNLNHDAMYWYRQDPGQGLRLIYYSQIVNDFQKGDIAEGYSVSREKKESFPLTVTSAQKNPTAFYLCASSIASGELFFGEGSRLTVL.